This paragraph reports one T cell receptor beta chain. Assay: immunoSEQ multiplex PCR; the TCRdb copy retains only in-frame clones and omits some. The sample shows 200,000 to 250,000 clones, 80% to 90% of them seen only once. This record comes from a study of blood T cell repertoires in COVID-19. Per the germline V gene, CDR1 is SGDLS and CDR2 is YYNGEE. The CDR3 totals 14 residues. V lost 3 bases, J lost 1 base, and 9 bases lay in between. This TCR came from a man older than 75 with acute or convalescent COVID-19. Sequenced sample: peripheral blood. V and J are TRBV9 and TRBJ2-3; tentative D call: TRBD2 (5 bases). The DNA of the CDR3 is TGTGCCAGCAGCGCCGACTACCGCACAGATACGCAGTATTTT. Translating it yields CASSADYRTDTQYF.